This TCR beta chain is from a study of monozygotic twins with inflammatory bowel disease. General study points: IBD-affected twins scored below their healthy co-twins in TCRbeta diversity (inverse Simpson).

Of note for this clonotype: The antigen remains undetermined.

TCRdb re-called the 5' RACE reads; every CDR3 protein appears as one record, without DNA. Its table lists approximately 400,000 distinct CDR3 sequences. CDR3 length: 17 amino acids. The germline gives CDR1 SQVTM, CDR2 ANQGSEA. The template was total RNA from whole blood, with no T cell sorting. This rearrangement joins TRBV29-1 to TRBJ2-7; the TCRdb call, TRBD1, lacks DNA for checking. Sequenced sample: blood. This clonotype was sampled from a human donor with ulcerative colitis or Crohn's disease, or a healthy co-twin of an affected twin (not recorded which). CDR3 region: CSVQGPGSDRGRDEQYF.